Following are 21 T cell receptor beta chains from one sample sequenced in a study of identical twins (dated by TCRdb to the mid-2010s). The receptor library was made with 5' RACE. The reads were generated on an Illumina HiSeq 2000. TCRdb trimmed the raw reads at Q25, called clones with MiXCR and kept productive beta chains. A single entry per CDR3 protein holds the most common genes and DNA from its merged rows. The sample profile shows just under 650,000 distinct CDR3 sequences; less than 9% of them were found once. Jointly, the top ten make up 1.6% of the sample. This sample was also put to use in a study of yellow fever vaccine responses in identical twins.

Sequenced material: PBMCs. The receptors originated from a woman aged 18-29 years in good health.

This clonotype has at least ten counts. CDR3 in amino acids: CASSEGTGNTEAFF. CDR3 bases: TGCGCCAGCAGCGAGGGGACGGGGAACACTGAAGCTTTCTTT. This chain uses TRBV5-1 with TRBJ1-1, with a weak D call TRBD1 (5 bases). CDR1 is SGHRS and CDR2 is YFSETQ in the germline V gene. The CDR3 sequence is 14 residues long. V lost 4 bases to trimming and J lost 1 base, with 11 bases between them.

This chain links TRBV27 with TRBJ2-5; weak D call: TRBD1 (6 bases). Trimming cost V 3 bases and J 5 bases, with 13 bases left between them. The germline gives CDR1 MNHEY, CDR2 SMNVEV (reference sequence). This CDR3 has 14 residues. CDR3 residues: CASSLFRGRETQYF. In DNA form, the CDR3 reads TGTGCCAGCAGTTTGTTCAGGGGCAGGGAGACCCAGTACTTC.

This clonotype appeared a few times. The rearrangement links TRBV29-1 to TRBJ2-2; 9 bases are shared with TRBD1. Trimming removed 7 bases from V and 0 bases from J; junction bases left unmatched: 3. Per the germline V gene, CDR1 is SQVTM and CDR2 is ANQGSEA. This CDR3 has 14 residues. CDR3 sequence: CSAGTGSNTGELFF. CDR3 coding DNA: TGCAGCGCTGGGACAGGGTCGAACACCGGGGAGCTGTTTTTT.

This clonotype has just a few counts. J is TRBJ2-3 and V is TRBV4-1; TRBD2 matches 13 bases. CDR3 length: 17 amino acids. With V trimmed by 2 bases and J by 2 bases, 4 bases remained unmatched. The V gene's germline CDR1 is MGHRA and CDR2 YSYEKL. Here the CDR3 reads CASSQPTSGRDTDTQYF. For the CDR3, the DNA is TGCGCCAGCAGCCAACCCACTAGCGGGAGGGACACAGATACGCAGTATTTT.

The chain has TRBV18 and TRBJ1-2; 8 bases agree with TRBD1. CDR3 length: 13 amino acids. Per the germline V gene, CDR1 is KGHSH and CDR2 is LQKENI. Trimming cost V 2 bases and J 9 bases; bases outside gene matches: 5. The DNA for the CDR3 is TGTGCCAGCTCACCAGCGGGACAGGACAGCTACACCTTC. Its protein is CASSPAGQDSYTF.

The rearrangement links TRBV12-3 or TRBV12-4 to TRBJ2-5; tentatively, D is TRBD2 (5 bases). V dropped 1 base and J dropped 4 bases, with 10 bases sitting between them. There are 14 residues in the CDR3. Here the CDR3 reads CASSLVGVGETQYF. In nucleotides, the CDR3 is TGTGCCAGCAGTTTAGTGGGAGTCGGAGAGACCCAGTACTTC.

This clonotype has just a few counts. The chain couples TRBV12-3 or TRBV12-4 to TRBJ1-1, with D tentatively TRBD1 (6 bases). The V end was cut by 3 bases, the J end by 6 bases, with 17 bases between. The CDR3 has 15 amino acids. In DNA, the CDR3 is TGTGCCAGCAGTTTCCCCGGCGGGGGCGGCTCTGAAGCTTTCTTT. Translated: CASSFPGGGGSEAFF.

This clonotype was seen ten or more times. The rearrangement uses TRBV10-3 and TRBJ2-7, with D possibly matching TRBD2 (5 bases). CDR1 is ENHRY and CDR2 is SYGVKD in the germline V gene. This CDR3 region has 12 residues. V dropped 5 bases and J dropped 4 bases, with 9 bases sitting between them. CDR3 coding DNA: TGTGCCATCAGTTCCTCGGGGTACGAGCAGTACGTC. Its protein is CAISSSGYEQYV.

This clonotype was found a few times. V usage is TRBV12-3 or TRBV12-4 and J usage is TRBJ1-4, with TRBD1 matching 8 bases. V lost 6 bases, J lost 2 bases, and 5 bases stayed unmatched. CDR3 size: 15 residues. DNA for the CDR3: TGTGCCAGCAGCCGGGGACAGGCCACTAATGAAAAACTGTTTTTT. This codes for CASSRGQATNEKLFF.

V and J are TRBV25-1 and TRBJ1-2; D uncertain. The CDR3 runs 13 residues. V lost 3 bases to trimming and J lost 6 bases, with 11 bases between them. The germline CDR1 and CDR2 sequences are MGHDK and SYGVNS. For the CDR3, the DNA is TGTGCCAGCAGTGAGATGGCAGGAAATGGCTACACCTTC. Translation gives CASSEMAGNGYTF.

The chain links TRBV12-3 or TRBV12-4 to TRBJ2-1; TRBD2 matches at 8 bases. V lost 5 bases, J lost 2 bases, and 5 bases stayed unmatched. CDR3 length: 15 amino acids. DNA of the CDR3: TGTGCCAGCAGTGCCCGGGGGGGGCCCTACAATGAGCAGTTCTTC. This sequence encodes CASSARGGPYNEQFF.

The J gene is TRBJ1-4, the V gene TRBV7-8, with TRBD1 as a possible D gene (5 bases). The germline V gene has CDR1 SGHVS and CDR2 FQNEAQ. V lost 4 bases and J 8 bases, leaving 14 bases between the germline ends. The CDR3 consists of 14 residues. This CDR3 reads CASSSSSAGEKLFF. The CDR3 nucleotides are TGTGCCAGCAGCTCGAGTTCGGCAGGGGAAAAACTGTTTTTT.

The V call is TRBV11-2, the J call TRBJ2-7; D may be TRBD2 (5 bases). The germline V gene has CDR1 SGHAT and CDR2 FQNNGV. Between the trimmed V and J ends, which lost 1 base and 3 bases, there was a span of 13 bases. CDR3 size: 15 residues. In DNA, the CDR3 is TGTGCCAGCAGCTTAGTTGGTACTAGTTTCTACGAGCAGTACTTC. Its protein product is CASSLVGTSFYEQYF.

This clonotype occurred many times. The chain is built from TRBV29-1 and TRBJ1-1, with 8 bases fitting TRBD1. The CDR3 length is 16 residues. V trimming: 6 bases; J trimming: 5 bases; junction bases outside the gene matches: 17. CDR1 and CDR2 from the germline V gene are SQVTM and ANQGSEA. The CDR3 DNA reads TGCAGCGTAGACGAGAAATTCGGACAGGGAGGAACTGAAGCTTTCTTT. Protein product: CSVDEKFGQGGTEAFF.

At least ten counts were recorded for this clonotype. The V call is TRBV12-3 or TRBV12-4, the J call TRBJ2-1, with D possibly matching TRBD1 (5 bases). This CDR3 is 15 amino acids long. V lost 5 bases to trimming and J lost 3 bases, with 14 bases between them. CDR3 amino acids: CASSHDSLYYNEQFF. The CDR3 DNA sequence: TGTGCCAGCAGTCACGACAGCCTCTACTACAATGAGCAGTTCTTC.

This chain's CDR3 is CASSLVPPLDSQNTGELFF. The DNA of the CDR3 is TGCGCCAGCAGCTTGGTTCCCCCCCTCGACAGCCAGAACACCGGGGAGCTGTTTTTT. The rearrangement uses TRBV5-1 and TRBJ2-2; weak D call: TRBD1 (5 bases). CDR3 length equals 19 residues. V gave up 0 bases and J gave up 1 base, with 19 bases separating them. Germline V gene lookup returns CDR1 SGHRS and CDR2 YFSETQ. Based on the CDR3 plus reference TRBV5-1 and TRBJ2-2, the full variable domain is KAGVTQTPRYLIKTRGQQVTLSCSPISGHRSVSWYQQTPGQGLQFLFEYFSETQRNKGNFPGRFSGRQFSNSRSEMNVSTLELGDSALYLCASSLVPPLDSQNTGELFFGEGSRLTVL.

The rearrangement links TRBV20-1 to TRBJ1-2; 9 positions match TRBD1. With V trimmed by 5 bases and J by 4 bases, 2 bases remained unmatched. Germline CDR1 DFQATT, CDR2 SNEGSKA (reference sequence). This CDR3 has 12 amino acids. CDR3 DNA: TGCAGTGCTGGGGACAGGGTCTATGGCTACACCTTC. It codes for CSAGDRVYGYTF.

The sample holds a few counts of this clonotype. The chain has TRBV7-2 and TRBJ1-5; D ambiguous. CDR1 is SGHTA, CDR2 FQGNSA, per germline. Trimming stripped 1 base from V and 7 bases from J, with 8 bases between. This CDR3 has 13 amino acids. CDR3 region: CASSLGRAQPQHF. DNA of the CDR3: TGTGCCAGCAGCTTAGGAAGAGCCCAGCCCCAGCATTTT.

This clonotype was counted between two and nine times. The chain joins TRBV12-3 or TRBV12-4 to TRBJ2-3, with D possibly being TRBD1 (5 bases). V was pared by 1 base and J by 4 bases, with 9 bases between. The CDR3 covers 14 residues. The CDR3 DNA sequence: TGTGCCAGCAGTTTAGATGGGGCGGCAGATACGCAGTATTTT. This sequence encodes CASSLDGAADTQYF.

CDR3 in amino acids: CASSLPRGSSYNEQFF. The DNA for the CDR3 is TGTGCCAGCAGCTTACCTAGGGGTAGCTCCTACAATGAGCAGTTCTTC. This sequence joins TRBV7-8 and TRBJ2-1, with D maybe TRBD1 (5 bases). The CDR3 has 16 residues. Per germline, CDR1 SGHVS and CDR2 FQNEAQ. The V end lost 2 bases, the J end lost 0 bases, and 11 bases lay between the germline ends.

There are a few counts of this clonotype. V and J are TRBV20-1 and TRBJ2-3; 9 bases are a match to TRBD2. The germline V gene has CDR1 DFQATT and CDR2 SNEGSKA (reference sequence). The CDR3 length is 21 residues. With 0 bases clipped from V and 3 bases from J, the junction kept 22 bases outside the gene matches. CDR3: CSARDPGDTSRREGRTDTQYF. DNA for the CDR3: TGCAGTGCTAGAGATCCCGGAGACACCTCCAGGCGGGAGGGCCGTACAGATACGCAGTATTTT.